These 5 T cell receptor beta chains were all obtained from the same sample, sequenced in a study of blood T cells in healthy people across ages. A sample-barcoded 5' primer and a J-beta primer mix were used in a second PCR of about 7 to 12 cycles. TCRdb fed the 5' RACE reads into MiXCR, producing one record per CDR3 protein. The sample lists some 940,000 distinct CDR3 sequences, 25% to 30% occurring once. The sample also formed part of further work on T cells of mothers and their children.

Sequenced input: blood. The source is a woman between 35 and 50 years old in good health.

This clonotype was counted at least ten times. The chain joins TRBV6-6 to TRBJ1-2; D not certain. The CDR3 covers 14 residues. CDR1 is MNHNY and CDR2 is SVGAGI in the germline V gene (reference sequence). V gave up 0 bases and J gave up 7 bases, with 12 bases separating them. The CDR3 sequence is CASSYSATSRGYTF. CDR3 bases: TGTGCCAGCAGTTACTCGGCGACAAGCCGTGGCTACACCTTC.

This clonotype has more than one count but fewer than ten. CDR3 DNA sequence: TGTGCCAGCAGTCCCCCGGGACAGCCTCTGAGAGGCTACACCTTC. Translation: CASSPPGQPLRGYTF. V usage is TRBV27 and J usage is TRBJ1-2, with 7 bases matching TRBD1. Germline values: CDR1 MNHEY, CDR2 SMNVEV (reference sequence). With 5 bases clipped from V and 8 bases from J, the junction kept 14 bases outside the gene matches. The CDR3 consists of 15 residues.

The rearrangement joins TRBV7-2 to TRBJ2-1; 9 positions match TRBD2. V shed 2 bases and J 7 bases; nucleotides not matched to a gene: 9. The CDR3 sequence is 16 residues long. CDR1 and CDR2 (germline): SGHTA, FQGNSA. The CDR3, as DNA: TGTGCCAGCAGCTTAAGCGGTGCGGGGGGGTTGAATGAGCAGTTCTTC. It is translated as CASSLSGAGGLNEQFF.

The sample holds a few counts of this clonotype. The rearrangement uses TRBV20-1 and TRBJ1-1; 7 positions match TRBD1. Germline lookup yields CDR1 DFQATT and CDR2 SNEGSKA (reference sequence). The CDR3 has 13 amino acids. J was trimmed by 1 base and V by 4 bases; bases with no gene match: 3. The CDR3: CSANRDRNTEAFF. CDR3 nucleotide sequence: TGCAGTGCTAACCGGGACAGGAACACTGAAGCTTTCTTT.

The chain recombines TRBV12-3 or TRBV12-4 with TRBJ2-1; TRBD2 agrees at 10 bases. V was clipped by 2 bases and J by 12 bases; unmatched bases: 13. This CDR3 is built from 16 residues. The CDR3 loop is CASSLSGSGGAAGQFF. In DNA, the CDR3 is TGTGCCAGCAGTTTATCGGGGAGCGGGGGGGCCGCCGGGCAGTTCTTC.